Each of the 26 T cell receptor beta chains below was sequenced from the same sample in a study of blood T cell repertoires in COVID-19. Data came from immunoSEQ multiplex PCR; TCRdb stores just in-frame clones and leaves some out. Of about 270,000 clones in the sample, approximately 91% were seen once. Sample: PBMCs or T cells enriched from blood (not recorded which). These receptors were collected from a woman aged 40 to 55 with acute COVID-19.

The chain has TRBV30 and TRBJ2-2; 10 bases match TRBD2. Losses at the gene ends were 0 bases for V and 1 base for J; bases not matched to a gene: 8. This CDR3 is 18 amino acids long. Per germline, CDR1 GTSNPN and CDR2 SVGIG (reference sequence). CDR3 residues: CAWSVRSSGRKNTGELFF. The CDR3 DNA reads as TGTGCCTGGAGTGTACGTAGTAGCGGGAGGAAGAACACCGGGGAGCTGTTTTTT.

The genes are TRBV11-2 and TRBJ2-5; D is ambiguous. This CDR3 is 13 amino acids long. From germline, CDR1 is SGHAT and CDR2 FQNNGV. V dropped 1 base and J dropped 7 bases, with 10 bases sitting between them. CDR3 residues: CASSLVQSATQYF. In DNA form, the CDR3 reads TGTGCCAGCAGCTTAGTCCAGTCCGCGACCCAGTACTTC.

This chain links TRBV19 with TRBJ1-2; 8 nucleotides agree with TRBD1. Germline CDR1 and CDR2: LNHDA and SQIVND (reference sequence). V lost 5 bases to trimming and J lost 4 bases; unmatched junction nucleotides: 12. The CDR3 extends over 16 amino acids. DNA for the CDR3: TGTGCCAGTAGTGTCTCAACGGGACAGGCAGTCTATGGCTACACCTTC. Its translation: CASSVSTGQAVYGYTF.

This clone has just one count. This chain connects TRBV4-1 to TRBJ1-5, with TRBD1 matching over 10 bases. The ends lost 2 bases at V and 6 bases at J; junction bases unmatched: 7. Per the germline V gene, CDR1 is MGHRA and CDR2 is YSYEKL. The length of the CDR3 is 16 residues. CDR3 sequence (DNA): TGCGCCAGCAGCCAACCGGACAGGGGGAATGGTCAGCCCCAGCATTTT. It yields the protein CASSQPDRGNGQPQHF.

The chain links TRBV3-1 (or the pseudogene TRBV3-2) to TRBJ1-1, with D possibly matching TRBD1 (6 bases). CDR1 and CDR2 (germline): LGHDT, YNNKEL (reference sequence). V was clipped by 3 bases and J by 11 bases, with 10 bases between them. The CDR3 length is 11 residues. The CDR3 sequence: CASSQAGVAFF. The DNA for the CDR3 is TGTGCCAGCAGCCAGGCAGGGGTGGCTTTCTTT.

Written as DNA, the CDR3 is TGTGCCATCAGTCTTGGACAGGGTGCTAACTATGGCTACACCTTC. Encoded protein: CAISLGQGANYGYTF. The rearrangement uses TRBV10-3 and TRBJ1-2, with 8 bases that match TRBD1. Germline CDR1 ENHRY, CDR2 SYGVKD. The CDR3 totals 15 residues. Trimming at V came to 5 bases and at J to 0 bases, leaving 5 bases not matched to a gene.

The genes are TRBV27 and TRBJ1-2, with 10 positions matching TRBD1. CDR1 and CDR2 (germline): MNHEY, SMNVEV (reference sequence). V lost 6 bases to trimming and J lost 2 bases; unmatched junction nucleotides: 9. The CDR3 runs 16 residues. CDR3 coding DNA: TGTGCCAGCAGCTTGCTGGGGACAGGGGCAAACTATGGCTACACCTTC. It is translated as CASSLLGTGANYGYTF.

The V call is TRBV24-1, the J call TRBJ2-7, with 9 bases lining up with TRBD1. The junction had 7 bases not matched to a gene; V was cut back by 3 bases and J by 5 bases. The CDR3 totals 15 residues. Germline V lookup: CDR1 KGHDR, CDR2 SFDVKD. For the CDR3, the DNA is TGTGCCACCAGTGATGGGGGACAGGGAGGCGACGAGCAGTACTTC. Amino acids: CATSDGGQGGDEQYF.

The chain links TRBV28 to TRBJ2-1; TRBD2 might be the D (5 bases). Trimming took off 6 bases at V and 3 bases at J, with 18 bases between the two ends. This CDR3 is 16 amino acids long. The V gene's germline CDR1 is MDHEN and CDR2 SYDVKM. The CDR3 sequence: CASSRFGGENYNEQFF. For the CDR3, the DNA is TGTGCCAGCAGCCGTTTCGGAGGTGAAAACTACAATGAGCAGTTCTTC.

This clone has a single count. The chain recombines TRBV7-9 with TRBJ1-4; possibly TRBD1 for D (6 bases). The germline V gene encodes CDR1 SEHNR and CDR2 FQNEAQ (reference sequence). V lost 2 bases and J 5 bases, leaving 9 bases between the germline ends. The CDR3 extends over 14 amino acids. The CDR3 coding sequence is TGTGCCAGCAGCTTAAGACAGGCGAATGAAAAACTGTTTTTT. It is translated as CASSLRQANEKLFF.

The chain links TRBV24-1 to TRBJ1-5; the match to TRBD1 covers 8 bases. The germline V gene has CDR1 KGHDR and CDR2 SFDVKD. CDR3 length: 20 amino acids. Losses at the gene ends were 0 bases for V and 0 bases for J; bases not matched to a gene: 12. CDR3 protein: CATSDLPDRASLNSNQPQHF. The CDR3 DNA reads TGTGCCACCAGTGATTTGCCGGACAGGGCGTCGTTAAATAGCAATCAGCCCCAGCATTTT.

The chain employs TRBV6-1 and TRBJ1-6, with unresolved D. Per the germline V gene, CDR1 is MNHNS and CDR2 is SASEGT. Trimming took 2 bases from V and 9 from J, leaving 17 bases between them. The CDR3 covers 16 residues. The chain's CDR3 is CASSEWRGGMGSPLHF. In DNA form, the CDR3 reads TGTGCCAGCAGTGAATGGCGGGGAGGGATGGGTTCACCCCTCCACTTT.

The V gene is TRBV19, the J gene TRBJ1-1; D is unresolved. CDR1 is LNHDA, CDR2 SQIVND, per germline (reference sequence). Deletions cut 6 bases from V and 1 base from J, with 6 bases between. The CDR3 runs 12 residues. This chain's CDR3 is CASREWNTEAFF. As DNA, the CDR3 is TGTGCCAGTAGGGAGTGGAACACTGAAGCTTTCTTT.

This clone was detected only a few times. The CDR3 spells CASSFEEGQFF. The CDR3, as DNA: TGTGCCAGCAGCTTCGAGGAGGGGCAGTTCTTC. The V call is TRBV11-3, the J call TRBJ2-1; weak D call: TRBD2 (6 bases). CDR1 is SGHNT, CDR2 YENEEA, per germline. The CDR3 contains 11 residues. Between the trimmed V and J ends, which lost 3 bases and 12 bases, there was a span of 9 bases.

The V and J genes are TRBV19 and TRBJ1-5; weak D call: TRBD1 (6 bases). The V end lost 9 bases, the J end lost 3 bases, and 12 bases lay between the germline ends. This CDR3 comprises 13 residues. Germline V gene data show CDR1 as LNHDA and CDR2 as SQIVND (reference sequence). CDR3 loop: CASTTGINQPQHF. CDR3 sequence (DNA): TGTGCCAGCACAACAGGGATCAATCAGCCCCAGCATTTT.

This chain uses TRBV10-2 with TRBJ2-7; 8 positions agree with TRBD2. The CDR3 is 13 residues long. The V gene's germline CDR1 is WSHSY and CDR2 SAAADI. After removal of 6 bases from V and 2 bases from J, the junction contained 3 bases not matched to a gene. As DNA, the CDR3 is TGCGCCAGCAGGTCGGGACTAGCCTACGAGCAGTACTTC. Translation gives CASRSGLAYEQYF.

The chain links TRBV3-1 (or the pseudogene TRBV3-2) to TRBJ2-1; 10 bases are a match to TRBD2. The CDR3 spans 15 residues. After removal of 3 bases from V and 5 bases from J, the junction contained 4 bases not matched to a gene. Germline V lookup: CDR1 LGHDT, CDR2 YNNKEL (reference sequence). The CDR3 DNA sequence: TGTGCCAGCAGCCATTTGACTAGCGGGCACAATGAGCAGTTCTTC. Translating gives CASSHLTSGHNEQFF.

The rearrangement links TRBV28 to TRBJ1-1; perhaps TRBD1 as D (6 bases). V was trimmed by 5 bases and J by 2 bases, leaving 15 bases between them. This CDR3 contains 15 residues. Per the germline V gene, CDR1 is MDHEN and CDR2 is SYDVKM. DNA of the CDR3: TGTGCCAGCAGTCCCTCGACAGGAACCAACACTGAAGCTTTCTTT. Encoded protein: CASSPSTGTNTEAFF.

The chain uses TRBV5-4 and TRBJ2-2; TRBD2 is a possible D gene (6 bases). The V end was cut by 5 bases, the J end by 2 bases, with 13 bases between. The CDR3 spans 15 residues. Per the germline V gene, CDR1 is SGHNT and CDR2 is YYREEE (reference sequence). The CDR3 DNA reads as TGTGCCAGCAGTGCAAGGAGGGCCAACACCGGGGAGCTGTTTTTT. This codes for CASSARRANTGELFF.

The J gene is TRBJ1-2, the V gene TRBV9; D may be TRBD1 (5 bases). This CDR3 comprises 15 residues. Germline CDR1 and CDR2: SGDLS and YYNGEE. V was pared by 2 bases and J by 4 bases, with 15 bases between. CDR3 sequence reads: CASSVQDQGSYGYTF. The CDR3 bases are TGTGCCAGCAGCGTCCAGGATCAGGGTTCCTATGGCTACACCTTC.

The V call is TRBV5-3, the J call TRBJ1-5; tentative D call: TRBD1 (6 bases). TRBV5-3 is marked as an open reading frame, function uncertain. This CDR3 spans 16 amino acids. Trimming took 1 base from V and 6 from J, leaving 17 bases between them. The CDR3 reads CARSLPQGPLTQPQHF. CDR3 DNA sequence: TGTGCCAGAAGCTTGCCCCAGGGGCCCTTAACTCAGCCCCAGCATTTT.

The rearrangement links TRBV28 to TRBJ2-5; D gene ambiguous. The V gene lost 6 bases and the J gene lost 5 bases, with 10 bases spanning the gap. This CDR3 contains 12 residues. The germline V gene encodes CDR1 MDHEN and CDR2 SYDVKM. CDR3 residues: CASRGPLETQYF. CDR3 DNA: TGTGCCAGCAGGGGCCCCCTCGAGACCCAGTACTTC.

V and J are TRBV4-2 and TRBJ2-1, with 8 bases identical to TRBD2. Germline CDR1 and CDR2: LGHNA and YNFKEQ. The CDR3 contains 15 residues. J was trimmed by 5 bases and V by 0 bases; bases with no gene match: 3. In DNA, the CDR3 is TGTGCCAGCAGCCAAGAGCGGGGGGCACACAATGAGCAGTTCTTC. Amino acids: CASSQERGAHNEQFF.

The chain combines TRBV12-3 or TRBV12-4 with TRBJ1-6; D remains ambiguous. The CDR3 is 13 amino acids. V lost 3 bases, J lost 9 bases, and 9 bases lay in between. The CDR3 region has the DNA TGTGCCAGCAGTTTGGAGCCGGTTTCACCCCTCCACTTT. Translated: CASSLEPVSPLHF.

The chain recombines TRBV24-1 with TRBJ2-1; TRBD1 matches 10 bases. The CDR3 has 15 residues. CDR1 KGHDR and CDR2 SFDVKD come from the germline V gene. Trimming took 4 bases from V and 7 from J; bases not matched to a gene: 6. The CDR3 DNA reads TGTGCCACCAGTGAAACCGGGACAGGGGTGAATGAGCAGTTCTTC. This codes for CATSETGTGVNEQFF.

The chain joins TRBV27 to TRBJ2-1; D gene ambiguous. CDR3 length equals 15 residues. Germline loops: CDR1 MNHEY, CDR2 SMNVEV (reference sequence). V lost 5 bases to trimming and J lost 7 bases, with 18 bases between them. CDR3 in amino acids: CASSKPGPHLNEQFF. The CDR3 nucleotides are TGTGCCAGCAGTAAACCGGGTCCCCACCTTAATGAGCAGTTCTTC.